These 25 T cell receptor beta chains were sequenced from one sample in a study of STAT3 mutations in large granular lymphocyte leukemia. Study-wide results and caveats: Every T-cell large granular lymphocyte leukemia patient had at least one immunodominant TCR beta clonotype.

What these receptors recognize is not known. Clones were read by immunoSEQ multiplex PCR, and TCRdb kept only the in-frame ones, dropping some. The sample lists approximately 22,000 clones, approximately 94% seen once, with 6.5% in the top ten. Sequenced: peripheral blood mononuclear cells. Receptors originate from a man between 35 and 55 years old with T-cell large granular lymphocyte leukemia. Some clones in this sample may be carry-over from other donors' samples.

V usage is TRBV6-1 and J usage is TRBJ1-5, with 7 positions matching TRBD1. Germline loops: CDR1 MNHNS, CDR2 SASEGT. J lost 6 bases, V lost 11 bases, and 4 bases had no gene match. The CDR3 totals 11 residues. CDR3 sequence (DNA): TGTGCCGCAGGGGGAACTCAGCCCCAGCATTTT. Its translation: CAAGGTQPQHF.

This clone showed up just a few times. V is TRBV28 and J is TRBJ1-2; no reliable D call. V shed 6 bases and J shed 11 bases, with 16 bases lying between them. Looked up from germline, CDR1 is MDHEN and CDR2 is SYDVKM. This CDR3 contains 12 residues. CDR3: CASRYAKAGYTF. The CDR3, as DNA: TGTGCCAGCAGATACGCAAAAGCTGGGTACACCTTC.

This clone was detected only once. The genes are TRBV5-1 and TRBJ1-4; 9 bases agree with TRBD1. The CDR3 totals 14 residues. After removal of 3 bases from V and 4 bases from J, the junction contained 1 base not matched to a gene. Germline CDR1 SGHRS, CDR2 YFSETQ. In DNA, the CDR3 is TGCGCCAGCAGCTCGGGACAGGGTAATGAAAAACTGTTTTTT. This encodes CASSSGQGNEKLFF.

V usage is TRBV7-2 and J usage is TRBJ1-3; no firm D call. Germline CDR1 reads SGHTA; CDR2 reads FQGNSA. This CDR3 comprises 12 residues. Trimming shortened V by 4 bases and J by 10 bases, and 11 bases separated the two germline ends. The CDR3 sequence: CASSSFTGTIYF. DNA of the CDR3: TGTGCCAGCAGCTCTTTTACTGGGACCATATATTTT.

This chain links TRBV28 with TRBJ1-5, with D tentatively TRBD1 (5 bases). This CDR3 is 13 amino acids long. Trimming cost V 11 bases and J 7 bases, with 18 bases left between them. Germline lookup yields CDR1 MDHEN and CDR2 SYDVKM. This chain's CDR3 is CASKQGWGQPQHF. The CDR3 DNA reads as TGTGCCTCGAAGCAGGGTTGGGGGCAGCCCCAGCATTTT.

The chain employs TRBV5-4 and TRBJ1-3, with D maybe TRBD1 (6 bases). The germline CDR1 and CDR2 sequences are SGHNT and YYREEE (reference sequence). The CDR3 is 16 residues long. The V and J ends lost 2 bases and 5 bases respectively, with 17 bases between them. The CDR3 is CASSFGQPGGRNTIYF. The CDR3 coding sequence is TGTGCCAGCAGCTTCGGACAGCCAGGAGGCAGAAACACCATATATTTT.

The gene calls are TRBV18 and TRBJ1-1, with D possibly being TRBD1 (6 bases). Germline lookup yields CDR1 KGHSH and CDR2 LQKENI. Trimming took off 10 bases at V and 10 bases at J, with 16 bases between the two ends. This CDR3 comprises 11 residues. This CDR3 reads CAITPGQGAFF. The CDR3 DNA reads as TGTGCCATCACGCCGGGACAAGGAGCTTTCTTT.

V usage is TRBV15 and J usage is TRBJ1-4; the D gene is possibly TRBD1 (6 bases). The CDR3 spans 15 residues. V lost 5 bases to trimming and J lost 0 bases, with 10 bases between them. Germline V gene data show CDR1 as LNHNV and CDR2 as YYDKDF (reference sequence). The CDR3 protein is CATSFKGATNEKLFF. The CDR3 DNA reads as TGTGCCACCAGCTTCAAGGGGGCAACTAATGAAAAACTGTTTTTT.

The V and J genes are TRBV4-3 and TRBJ2-1, with 9 bases aligning to TRBD2. Per the germline V gene, CDR1 is LGHNA and CDR2 is YSLEER. The CDR3 length is 15 residues. The V gene end was trimmed by 3 bases and the J gene end by 5 bases; junction bases not matched to a gene: 5. The CDR3 DNA reads TGCGCCAGCAGCCATACCGGGACTAGCAACAATGAGCAGTTCTTC. This codes for CASSHTGTSNNEQFF.

This chain uses TRBV29-1 with TRBJ1-2, with D tentatively TRBD1 (6 bases). Trimming stripped 2 bases from V and 4 bases from J, with 8 bases between. CDR3 size: 12 residues. Germline V gene lookup returns CDR1 SQVTM and CDR2 ANQGSEA. In DNA, the CDR3 is TGCAGCGTTGAATGGGGGCCCTATGGCTACACCTTC. Protein sequence: CSVEWGPYGYTF.

The chain carries TRBV11-2 and TRBJ2-7; 10 nucleotides line up with TRBD1. Looked up from germline, CDR1 is SGHAT and CDR2 is FQNNGV. V shed 4 bases and J 7 bases; nucleotides not matched to a gene: 7. This CDR3 region has 14 residues. The chain's CDR3 is CASSSGTGVWEQYF. DNA for the CDR3: TGTGCCAGCAGCTCCGGGACAGGGGTTTGGGAGCAGTACTTC.

This sequence joins TRBV28 and TRBJ2-7; the D is unclear. Trimming removed 2 bases at V and 4 bases at J, with 6 bases between. Per the germline V gene, CDR1 is MDHEN and CDR2 is SYDVKM. CDR3 size: 12 residues. CDR3 sequence reads: CASSLQAYEQYF. CDR3 DNA sequence: TGTGCCAGCAGTTTACAGGCTTACGAGCAGTACTTC.

This chain connects TRBV10-3 to TRBJ2-7; TRBD1 or TRBD2 may be the D gene (5 bases each). The V end was cut by 10 bases, the J end by 1 base, with 17 bases between. CDR3 length: 14 residues. Germline V gives CDR1 ENHRY, CDR2 SYGVKD. The DNA for the CDR3 is TGTGCCACTAGCACCGGGACCGGGTCCTACGAGCAGTACTTC. It yields the protein CATSTGTGSYEQYF.

The chain has TRBV7-9 and TRBJ1-1, with a tentative D call TRBD1 (6 bases). The CDR3 loop spans 17 amino acids. V dropped 5 bases and J dropped 1 base, with 20 bases sitting between them. CDR1 and CDR2 from the germline V gene are SEHNR and FQNEAQ (reference sequence). The CDR3 spells CASSEVGTGTGNTEAFF. CDR3 sequence (DNA): TGTGCCAGCAGCGAGGTGGGTACAGGGACGGGGAACACTGAAGCTTTCTTT.

This chain connects TRBV15 to TRBJ1-1, with 7 bases aligning to TRBD1. Germline V gene data show CDR1 as LNHNV and CDR2 as YYDKDF (reference sequence). Trimming took 0 bases from V and 10 from J; bases not matched to a gene: 5. This CDR3 has 13 amino acids. The CDR3 sequence: CATSRDGAGGAFF. For the CDR3, the DNA is TGTGCCACCAGCAGAGATGGTGCAGGGGGAGCTTTCTTT.

V gene TRBV29-1 combines with J gene TRBJ1-2; D not certain. V was clipped by 0 bases and J by 7 bases, with 9 bases between them. CDR3 length: 12 amino acids. Germline CDR1 SQVTM, CDR2 ANQGSEA. CDR3 region: CSVEDRAAGYTF. As DNA, the CDR3 is TGCAGCGTTGAAGATCGAGCGGCTGGCTACACCTTC.

The genes are TRBV18 and TRBJ2-7, with 7 bases lining up with TRBD2. The CDR3 spans 14 residues. V trimming: 5 bases; J trimming: 4 bases; junction bases outside the gene matches: 8. Per germline, CDR1 KGHSH and CDR2 LQKENI. Here the CDR3 DNA reads TGTGCCAGCTCAACCACTTCCGGGAGGTACGAGCAGTACTTC. Amino acid sequence: CASSTTSGRYEQYF.

The rearrangement uses TRBV5-1 and TRBJ1-1, with a tentative D call TRBD1 (5 bases). The CDR3 loop spans 15 amino acids. Trimming removed 3 bases at V and 0 bases at J, with 12 bases between. Germline lookup yields CDR1 SGHRS and CDR2 YFSETQ. The CDR3 here is CASSSLLTVNTEAFF. The CDR3 DNA reads as TGCGCCAGCAGCTCCTTACTGACAGTGAACACTGAAGCTTTCTTT.

The chain has TRBV5-1 and TRBJ1-3; D perhaps matches TRBD1 (5 bases). V shed 6 bases and J shed 2 bases, with 12 bases lying between them. Germline CDR1 and CDR2: SGHRS and YFSETQ. This CDR3 is built from 14 residues. Here the CDR3 reads CASTPQGTGNTIYF. In nucleotides, the CDR3 is TGCGCCAGCACTCCTCAGGGAACTGGAAACACCATATATTTT.

V and J are TRBV6-5 and TRBJ1-1, with D perhaps TRBD1 (6 bases). This CDR3 spans 15 amino acids. The V end lost 5 bases, the J end lost 4 bases, and 17 bases lay between the germline ends. Germline-derived CDR1 and CDR2 are MNHEY and SVGAGI. The CDR3 loop reads CASSTLQGAFTEAFF. CDR3 in DNA: TGTGCCAGCAGTACATTACAGGGAGCTTTCACTGAAGCTTTCTTT.

This sequence joins TRBV4-3 and TRBJ1-2; D is unresolved. This CDR3 spans 14 amino acids. Looked up from germline, CDR1 is LGHNA and CDR2 is YSLEER. Trimming pared 0 bases from V and 4 bases from J, leaving 9 bases between. In DNA, the CDR3 is TGCGCCAGCAGCCAAGATTGGGGAAGCTATGGCTACACCTTC. Its protein is CASSQDWGSYGYTF.

The rearrangement joins TRBV9 to TRBJ1-2; D is unresolved. CDR1 and CDR2 (germline): SGDLS, YYNGEE. Between the trimmed V and J ends, which lost 1 base and 8 bases, there was a span of 6 bases. This CDR3 is 11 amino acids long. CDR3 sequence (DNA): TGTGCCAGCAGCGTACCGGGCGGCTACACCTTC. Translating gives CASSVPGGYTF.

This clone was found a few times. The chain joins TRBV18 to TRBJ1-1; 11 nucleotides match TRBD1. This CDR3 region has 16 residues. Germline V gives CDR1 KGHSH, CDR2 LQKENI. After removal of 6 bases from V and 4 bases from J, the junction contained 10 bases not matched to a gene. CDR3 nucleotide sequence: TGTGCCAGCTCTCCAGGACAGGGGGCTAGCGGCACTGAAGCTTTCTTT. This gives the protein CASSPGQGASGTEAFF. The whole variable domain, remainder taken from reference TRBV18 and TRBJ1-1, is NAGVMQNPRHLVRRRGQEARLRCSPMKGHSHVYWYRQLPEEGLKFMVYLQKENIIDESGMPKERFSAEFPKEGPSILRIQQVVRGDSAAYFCASSPGQGASGTEAFFGQGTRLTVV.

The CDR3 loop reads CASSLEGTGAYEQYF. The DNA of the CDR3 is TGTGCCAGCAGCTTAGAAGGGACAGGGGCCTACGAGCAGTACTTC. The V call is TRBV7-2, the J call TRBJ2-7, with 10 positions matching TRBD1. Germline loops: CDR1 SGHTA, CDR2 FQGNSA. With V trimmed by 1 base and J by 2 bases, 2 bases remained unmatched. This CDR3 contains 15 residues.

V is TRBV5-1 and J is TRBJ1-1; D is unclear. Germline CDR1 and CDR2: SGHRS and YFSETQ. V was pared by 5 bases and J by 0 bases, with 8 bases between. This CDR3 comprises 13 residues. CDR3 DNA sequence: TGCGCCAGCAGACCTGGTCTGAACACTGAAGCTTTCTTT. This sequence encodes CASRPGLNTEAFF.